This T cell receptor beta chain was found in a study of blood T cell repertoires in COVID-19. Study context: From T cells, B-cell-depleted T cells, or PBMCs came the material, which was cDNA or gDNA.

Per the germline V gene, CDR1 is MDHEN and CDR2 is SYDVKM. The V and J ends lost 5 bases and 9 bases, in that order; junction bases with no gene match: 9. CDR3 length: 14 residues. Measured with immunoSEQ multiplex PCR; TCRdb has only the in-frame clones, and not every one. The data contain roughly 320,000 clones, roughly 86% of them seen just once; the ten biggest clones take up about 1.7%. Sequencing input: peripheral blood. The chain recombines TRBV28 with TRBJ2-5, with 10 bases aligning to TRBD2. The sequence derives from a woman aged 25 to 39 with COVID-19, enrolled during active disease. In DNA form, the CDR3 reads TGTGCCAGCAGTAGTAGACTAGCGGGTGGGGCCCAGTACTTC. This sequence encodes CASSSRLAGGAQYF.